Below, 9 T cell receptor beta chains from the same sample are listed, as sequenced in a study of OX40 agonist ivuxolimab in advanced cancers. The data were produced by immunoSEQ multiplex PCR, yet TCRdb's version contains in-frame clones alone and is incomplete. The table includes approximately 67,000 clones, about 88% detected once. Source: CD4+ or CD8+ T cells sorted from blood, taken in a trial of the OX40 agonist ivuxolimab. The receptors were sampled from an adult with an advanced solid tumor such as melanoma, head and neck, liver or kidney cancer.

The chain recombines TRBV6-4 with TRBJ2-3, with D uncertain. CDR1 and CDR2 from the germline V gene are MRHNA and SNTAGT. Trimming took 4 bases from V and 6 from J, leaving 11 bases between them. The CDR3 has 13 residues. The CDR3 region has the DNA TGTGCCAGCAGTGGGGGTATGGGGGATACGCAGTATTTT. This sequence encodes CASSGGMGDTQYF.

The chain carries TRBV5-1 and TRBJ2-7; tentative D call: TRBD1 (6 bases). The V and J ends lost 1 base and 0 bases respectively, with 8 bases between them. The CDR3 has 14 residues. The germline V gene encodes CDR1 SGHRS and CDR2 YFSETQ. This CDR3 is CASSLTGSSYEQYF. DNA of the CDR3: TGCGCCAGCAGCTTGACAGGGAGCTCCTACGAGCAGTACTTC.

The sample holds a few counts of this clone. The rearrangement links TRBV7-3 to TRBJ2-4; 8 nucleotides align to TRBD1. The V segment lost 5 bases and the J segment 2 bases; nucleotides outside the gene matches: 5. This CDR3 spans 15 amino acids. Looked up from germline, CDR1 is SGHTA and CDR2 is FQGTGA. The CDR3: CASSPGGATKNIQYF. The CDR3 nucleotides are TGTGCCAGCAGCCCAGGGGGCGCGACCAAAAACATTCAGTACTTC.

This chain connects TRBV4-1 to TRBJ2-7; D perhaps matches TRBD1 (6 bases). The ends were cut back, 1 base at V and 7 bases at J, with 11 bases in the middle. This CDR3 comprises 13 residues. Germline V gene sequence: CDR1 MGHRA, CDR2 YSYEKL. DNA of the CDR3: TGCGCCAGCAGCCAAGTGAGGGGGACGGAGCAGTACTTC. Its translation: CASSQVRGTEQYF.

This clone was picked up one time. V and J are TRBV11-2 and TRBJ2-1, with D tentatively TRBD1 (6 bases). Trimming took 5 bases from V and 5 from J, leaving 16 bases between them. CDR1 is SGHAT, CDR2 FQNNGV, per germline. The CDR3 consists of 15 residues. CDR3 sequence: CASSRVGAMDNEQFF. The CDR3 DNA follows: TGTGCCAGCAGCAGAGTGGGGGCGATGGACAATGAGCAGTTCTTC.

This rearrangement joins TRBV5-1 to TRBJ2-7; D remains ambiguous. The CDR3 has 14 residues. Germline assignment: CDR1 SGHRS and CDR2 YFSETQ. Trimming took off 0 bases at V and 1 base at J, with 8 bases between the two ends. CDR3 loop: CASSLVGLSYEQYF. CDR3 sequence (DNA): TGCGCCAGCAGCTTGGTTGGGTTATCCTACGAGCAGTACTTC. The entire variable domain, with the rest obtained from reference TRBV5-1 and TRBJ2-7, is as follows: KAGVTQTPRYLIKTRGQQVTLSCSPISGHRSVSWYQQTPGQGLQFLFEYFSETQRNKGNFPGRFSGRQFSNSRSEMNVSTLELGDSALYLCASSLVGLSYEQYFGPGTRLTVT.

This chain links TRBV15 with TRBJ1-2, with D perhaps matching TRBD1 (5 bases). V was pared by 0 bases and J by 4 bases, with 9 bases between. CDR3 length: 14 amino acids. Looked up from germline, CDR1 is LNHNV and CDR2 is YYDKDF (reference sequence). CDR3 nucleotide sequence: TGTGCCACCAGCAGAGATCGGGGGTCCTATGGCTACACCTTC. Protein: CATSRDRGSYGYTF.

V and J are TRBV18 and TRBJ1-2, with unresolved D. The CDR3 covers 15 residues. Trimming took off 4 bases at V and 0 bases at J, with 12 bases between the two ends. In germline, CDR1 is KGHSH, CDR2 LQKENI. The CDR3: CASSQENGPNYGYTF. DNA for the CDR3: TGTGCCAGCTCACAAGAGAACGGGCCTAACTATGGCTACACCTTC. The whole variable domain, remainder taken from reference TRBV18 and TRBJ1-2, is NAGVMQNPRHLVRRRGQEARLRCSPMKGHSHVYWYRQLPEEGLKFMVYLQKENIIDESGMPKERFSAEFPKEGPSILRIQQVVRGDSAAYFCASSQENGPNYGYTFGSGTRLTVV.

The chain uses TRBV5-1 and TRBJ1-1, with D possibly TRBD1 on 5 matching bases. V gave up 1 base and J gave up 5 bases, with 9 bases separating them. Germline assignment: CDR1 SGHRS and CDR2 YFSETQ. The CDR3 sequence is 13 residues long. CDR3 loop: CASSLQGGTEAFF. CDR3 nucleotides: TGCGCCAGCAGCTTGCAGGGAGGAACTGAAGCTTTCTTT.